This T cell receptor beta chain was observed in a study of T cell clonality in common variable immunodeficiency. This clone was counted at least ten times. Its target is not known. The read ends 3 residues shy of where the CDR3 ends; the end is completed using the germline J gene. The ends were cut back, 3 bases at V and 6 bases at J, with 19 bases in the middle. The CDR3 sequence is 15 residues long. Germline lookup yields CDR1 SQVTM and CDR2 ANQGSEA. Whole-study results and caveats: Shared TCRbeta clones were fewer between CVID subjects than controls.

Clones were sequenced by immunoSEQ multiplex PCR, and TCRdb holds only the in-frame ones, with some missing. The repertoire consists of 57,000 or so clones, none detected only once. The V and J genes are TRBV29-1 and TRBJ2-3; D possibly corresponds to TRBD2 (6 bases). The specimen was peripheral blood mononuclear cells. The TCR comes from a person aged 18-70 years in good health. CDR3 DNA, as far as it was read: TGCAGCGTTGACGTGGGGGGATCCTCGGGGGATACG. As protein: CSVDVGGSSGDT. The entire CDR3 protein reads CSVDVGGSSGDTQYF.